A single T cell receptor (beta chain) is shown here with its context. The data were taken from a study of radiation and T cells in renal cell carcinoma. The CDR3 spans 14 residues. Trimming took 7 bases from V and 1 from J; bases not matched to a gene: 4. Germline CDR1 SEHNR, CDR2 FQNEAQ (reference sequence). Produced via immunoSEQ multiplex PCR; TCRdb's table is partial and in-frame only. The table shows some 150,000 clones, with 86% occurring only once. As to time point: blood 4 weeks post-SBRT, at nephrectomy. Treatment specified: 15 Gy SBRT to primary tumor, nephrectomy 4 weeks later. The sequencing used blood, collected from a patient whose treatment included radiotherapy and nephrectomy. The rearrangement joins TRBV7-9 to TRBJ1-1; 9 positions match TRBD1. The receptor was isolated from a woman aged 45-65 years with renal cell carcinoma. This CDR3 reads CASTQQGANTEAFF. The CDR3 coding sequence is TGTGCCAGCACGCAACAGGGGGCGAACACTGAAGCTTTCTTT.